This T cell receptor beta chain is from a study of blood T cell repertoires in COVID-19 (dated by TCRdb to between 2020 and 2021). Regarding the study in general: Samples covering the acute and convalescent phases of COVID-19 were provided by collaborators in the United States, Italy and Spain. The prospective study material was composed of cDNA or gDNA derived from T cells, B-cell-depleted T cells, or PBMCs. Subjects who had been exposed to COVID-19, were actively infected with it, or had recovered from it provided the deeply sampled blood TCRbeta repertoires that made up the dataset. The repertoires were released in a freely available public database intended as a resource for research on the immune response to SARS-CoV-2. Samples were obtained from the ongoing ImmuneRACE study (first 160 participants) and from about 1,300 subjects provided by 6 global collaborators. Sample metadata almost always included a de-identified subject ID, COVID-19 status, age in years and sex. Where available, HLA class I and class II types were obtained from metadata supplied by the sample provider rather than from assay-based typing. The study at large found these results: How much clinical and demographic metadata was included differed by source and by participant, and the metadata was provided uncurated.

From cysteine to phenylalanine, the CDR3 is 15 amino acids long. Only the CDR3 DNA is retained, 45 bases long and in frame from the first base. Based on the germline V gene, the CDR1 and CDR2 sequences are MNHNS and SASEGT. V has 2 bases trimmed and J has 5 bases trimmed; junction bases matching no gene number 7. With respect to this clone: No cognate antigen has been identified for it. No base quality information exists; no much larger clone differs at one position.

Enrolling through a virtual design, the prospective study's participants ranged in age from roughly 18 to 89 years and lived across some 22 United States geographic areas. In the prospective study, participants were assigned to cohorts based on the clinical history participants reported in a screening survey and a study questionnaire. ImmuneRACE Cohort 3 recovered participants were defined by two consecutive negative NP/OP PCR tests, healthcare professional clearance, or symptom resolution. Each participant in the prospective study had whole blood, serum and a nasopharyngeal or oropharyngeal swab collected by mobile phlebotomists. Prospective study participants could optionally give additional blood draws and questionnaires over a roughly two-month period. Prospective study blood samples were shipped either frozen or at room temperature before DNA extraction. The immunoSEQ Assay, a bias-controlled multiplex PCR, was used to amplify TCRbeta CDR3 regions from genomic DNA. Per the authors' processing: The number of nucleated cells in each sample was estimated from the amplification of reference gene primers within the assay. Sequence reads were collapsed and filtered to measure the absolute abundance of every unique TCRbeta CDR3 rearrangement. Productive Simpson clonality was computed per sample as the square root of Simpson's diversity index over productive rearrangements. TCRdb mirrors the immuneACCESS table, restricted to in-frame sequences. Some clones are absent from its copies; in checked studies, under half trace to an unresolved V gene, and the reason for the others is unknown. That table is the source of V, J and clone size, and D and trimming were worked out from the DNA. The sample table records 250,000 to 300,000 clones; roughly 87% of these occur just once. The ten largest clones represent 1% of the sample.

This TCR was sampled from a woman in her 30s who had recovered from COVID-19. This sequence uses TRBV6-1 and TRBJ1-2; TRBD1 agrees with 8 junctional bases. Sequencing was done on a sample of PBMCs or T cells enriched from blood (not recorded which). The CDR3 corresponds to CASSERAGGPYGYTF. The DNA sequence follows: TGTGCCAGCAGTGAAAGGGCAGGGGGCCCATATGGCTACACCTTC.